These 17 T cell receptor beta chains were sequenced from one sample in a study of cytomegalovirus exposure and HLA in healthy donors. PCR amplification relied on 60 Vbeta primers (plus 13 Jbeta primers). Sequencing was performed with immunoSEQ multiplex PCR; in TCRdb, only in-frame clones are kept and a portion is missing. The repertoire holds roughly 140,000 clones, with around three quarters as singletons. The sample comprised PBMCs. The receptors stem from a man between 40 and 49 years old in good health and CMV-seropositive.

The chain has TRBV11-2 and TRBJ2-2; 7 nucleotides match TRBD1. Trimming cost V 3 bases and J 1 base; bases outside gene matches: 2. Germline V CDR1 and CDR2: SGHAT, FQNNGV. The CDR3 is 15 residues long. CDR3 in amino acids: CASSFTGVNTGELFF. The CDR3 nucleotides are TGTGCCAGCAGCTTTACAGGGGTGAACACCGGGGAGCTGTTTTTT.

The rearrangement uses TRBV2 and TRBJ2-2, with 9 positions matching TRBD1. This CDR3 is 17 amino acids long. The V and J ends lost 6 bases and 4 bases, in that order; junction bases with no gene match: 12. Germline V lookup: CDR1 SNHLY, CDR2 FYNNEI. CDR3 DNA: TGTGCCAGCAGCCGGGACAGGGCTGCCTTTAGCACCGGGGAGCTGTTTTTT. Protein sequence: CASSRDRAAFSTGELFF.

With regard to this clone: A far bigger clonotype differs at one base, so this is likely a read error. The V gene is TRBV7-8, the J gene TRBJ2-7; 10 bases line up with TRBD1. This CDR3 region has 13 residues. V lost 4 bases to trimming and J lost 5 bases; unmatched junction nucleotides: 2. Germline-derived CDR1 and CDR2 are SGHVS and FQNEAQ. The CDR3 loop is CASSSDRGHEQYF. Written as DNA, the CDR3 is TGTGCCAGCAGCTCCGACAGGGGGCACGAGCAGTACTTC.

The gene calls are TRBV25-1 and TRBJ1-1; tentatively, D is TRBD1 (5 bases). Trimming cost V 6 bases and J 0 bases, with 11 bases left between them. Germline CDR1 is MGHDK and CDR2 is SYGVNS. The CDR3 has 14 residues. In nucleotides, the CDR3 is TGTGCCAGCAGCCCAGGACACCTGAACACTGAAGCTTTCTTT. Translation gives CASSPGHLNTEAFF. Drawing the rest from reference TRBV25-1 and TRBJ1-1, the complete variable domain is EADIYQTPRYLVIGTGKKITLECSQTMGHDKMYWYQQDPGMELHLIHYSYGVNSTEKGDLSSESTVSRIRTEHFPLTLESARPSHTSQYLCASSPGHLNTEAFFGQGTRLTVV.

The chain combines TRBV6-5 with TRBJ2-2; 9 bases are a match to TRBD1. The germline gives CDR1 MNHEY, CDR2 SVGAGI. This CDR3 is 14 amino acids long. The V and J ends lost 11 bases and 6 bases, in that order; junction bases with no gene match: 10. CDR3 loop: CAARDRVLAGELFF. DNA of the CDR3: TGTGCCGCCCGGGACAGGGTCTTGGCCGGGGAGCTGTTTTTT.

This clone is medium-sized. This chain uses TRBV29-1 with TRBJ2-1; D unresolved. V was pared by 7 bases and J by 7 bases, with 11 bases between. The germline gives CDR1 SQVTM, CDR2 ANQGSEA. This CDR3 has 11 amino acids. CDR3 nucleotides: TGCAGCGGCATTTCGGTGAATGAGCAGTTCTTC. Its translation: CSGISVNEQFF.

This chain connects TRBV5-3 to TRBJ2-5, with TRBD1 matching over 8 bases. TRBV5-3 belongs to the ORF category, with a function that is uncertain. The V gene end was trimmed by 0 bases and the J gene end by 4 bases; junction bases not matched to a gene: 8. The CDR3 covers 16 residues. CDR3 region: CARSLGTGRLGETQYF. CDR3 bases: TGTGCCAGAAGCTTGGGGACAGGGAGGTTGGGAGAGACCCAGTACTTC.

Only a few counts were recorded for this clone. The chain combines TRBV6-5 with TRBJ1-2; D gene unclear. Germline-derived CDR1 and CDR2 are MNHEY and SVGAGI. Trimming stripped 0 bases from V and 0 bases from J, with 11 bases between. The CDR3 is 16 amino acids. The CDR3 loop is CASSYSTMTTNYGYTF. CDR3 in DNA: TGTGCCAGCAGTTACTCGACGATGACAACTAACTATGGCTACACCTTC.

The chain carries TRBV19 and TRBJ2-5; D is unresolved. Germline V lookup: CDR1 LNHDA, CDR2 SQIVND (reference sequence). Between the trimmed V and J ends, which lost 5 bases and 1 base, there was a span of 8 bases. This CDR3 is 13 amino acids long. The CDR3 sequence: CASSPEPQETQYF. For the CDR3, the DNA is TGTGCCAGTAGTCCAGAACCCCAAGAGACCCAGTACTTC.

This chain joins TRBV6-5 and TRBJ2-2; 7 bases agree with TRBD2. Looked up from germline, CDR1 is MNHEY and CDR2 is SVGAGI. The CDR3 is 14 residues long. The trim removed 6 bases at V and 1 base at J, leaving 2 bases unmatched. The CDR3 region is CASRWEGNTGELFF. The CDR3 nucleotides read TGTGCCAGCAGGTGGGAGGGGAACACCGGGGAGCTGTTTTTT.

The V call is TRBV5-1, the J call TRBJ2-7, with a possible D match to TRBD1 (5 bases). The V gene lost 1 base and the J gene lost 0 bases, with 8 bases spanning the gap. The CDR3 loop spans 14 amino acids. CDR1 and CDR2 (germline): SGHRS, YFSETQ. The CDR3 protein is CASSLNTGSYEQYF. The CDR3 bases are TGCGCCAGCAGCTTGAATACAGGCTCCTACGAGCAGTACTTC.

The genes are TRBV28 and TRBJ1-2, with no clear D. CDR1 and CDR2 (germline): MDHEN, SYDVKM. This CDR3 comprises 15 residues. Trimming cost V 6 bases and J 4 bases, with 18 bases left between them. This chain's CDR3 is CASSTQTPTSYGYTF. CDR3 DNA: TGTGCCAGCAGCACCCAAACACCTACTAGCTATGGCTACACCTTC.

This clone appeared a few times. The chain carries TRBV9 and TRBJ2-3, with 7 bases that match TRBD2. CDR1 is SGDLS and CDR2 is YYNGEE in the germline V gene. CDR3 length: 15 residues. V trimming: 2 bases; J trimming: 6 bases; junction bases outside the gene matches: 9. CDR3 protein: CASSVAWRGGDTQYF. DNA for the CDR3: TGTGCCAGCAGCGTGGCCTGGCGGGGAGGGGATACGCAGTATTTT.

The CDR3 sequence: CASSRTSGPRGTDTQYF. The DNA of the CDR3 is TGTGCCAGCAGCCGGACTAGCGGACCGAGGGGCACAGATACGCAGTATTTT. The gene calls are TRBV7-3 and TRBJ2-3, with TRBD2 matching over 10 bases. The CDR3 covers 17 residues. CDR1 and CDR2 (germline): SGHTA, FQGTGA. J gave up 1 base and V 5 bases, and 9 bases lay outside the gene matches.

The chain couples TRBV10-2 to TRBJ1-5, with D possibly being TRBD1 (6 bases). The germline V gene has CDR1 WSHSY and CDR2 SAAADI. The CDR3 runs to 15 residues. Between the trimmed V and J ends, which lost 1 base and 9 bases, there was a span of 16 bases. CDR3 nucleotides: TGCGCCAGCAGTGAGTTCTACACGGTACAGGGGCCCCAGCATTTT. It encodes CASSEFYTVQGPQHF.

This chain links TRBV15 with TRBJ2-5, with 7 bases aligning to TRBD2. Germline V gene sequence: CDR1 LNHNV, CDR2 YYDKDF (reference sequence). The CDR3 extends over 16 amino acids. V trimming: 1 base; J trimming: 3 bases; junction bases outside the gene matches: 8. The CDR3 region has the DNA TGTGCCACCAGCAGAGGGGGAGGGGCCGGGGAAGAGACCCAGTACTTC. It specifies CATSRGGGAGEETQYF.

The genes are TRBV4-2 and TRBJ2-3; D is unresolved. Germline values: CDR1 LGHNA, CDR2 YNFKEQ. The length of the CDR3 is 14 residues. V was pared by 4 bases and J by 1 base, with 9 bases between. The CDR3 sequence: CASSRATRTDTQYF. CDR3 bases: TGTGCCAGCAGCCGGGCTACCCGCACAGATACGCAGTATTTT.